What follows are 21 T cell receptor beta chains derived from one specimen sequenced in a study of long-term antiretroviral therapy in people with HIV. Sequencing used immunoSEQ v3.0 at survey level. Profiled with immunoSEQ multiplex PCR; TCRdb holds only in-frame clones, not every one. This sample has roughly 20,000 clones, with approximately 89% found just once. The sequenced sample was unsorted PBMCs, obtained 0.5 years after starting antiretroviral therapy. Source of these receptors: a man aged 35 to 55 with HIV.

The gene calls are TRBV4-3 and TRBJ2-6; D is unclear. V was pared by 0 bases and J by 2 bases, with 11 bases between. CDR1 and CDR2 from the germline V gene are LGHNA and YSLEER. CDR3 length: 17 amino acids. Here the CDR3 reads CASSQDRNEAGANVLTF. CDR3 DNA sequence: TGCGCCAGCAGCCAAGATCGGAACGAGGCTGGGGCCAACGTCCTGACTTTC.

This clone was detected once. This sequence joins TRBV6-1 and TRBJ1-6; D gene uncertain. Germline CDR1 is MNHNS and CDR2 is SASEGT. This CDR3 is built from 17 residues. Between the trimmed V and J ends, which lost 0 bases and 9 bases, there was a span of 18 bases. CDR3 protein: CASSEAGFPPNRSPLHF. In DNA, the CDR3 is TGTGCCAGCAGTGAAGCCGGTTTTCCGCCTAATCGTTCACCCCTCCACTTT.

This rearrangement joins TRBV11-2 to TRBJ1-3; D is uncertain. Trimming removed 0 bases from V and 0 bases from J, with 9 bases in between. The CDR3 is made up of 16 amino acids. The germline CDR1 and CDR2 sequences are SGHAT and FQNNGV. CDR3 sequence reads: CASSLDLAVSGNTIYF. DNA of the CDR3: TGTGCCAGCAGCTTAGATTTGGCAGTCTCTGGAAACACCATATATTTT.

The rearrangement joins TRBV7-2 to TRBJ1-1; D is unclear. Germline V gene sequence: CDR1 SGHTA, CDR2 FQGNSA. V lost 0 bases and J lost 7, with 12 bases in between. This CDR3 is 14 amino acids long. CDR3 bases: TGTGCCAGCAGCTTAGCGCTACAGAATCTTGAAGCTTTCTTT. Translating it yields CASSLALQNLEAFF.

This clone has more than one count but fewer than ten. This chain links TRBV7-2 with TRBJ2-7; TRBD2 agrees at 13 bases. Germline V gene sequence: CDR1 SGHTA, CDR2 FQGNSA. The CDR3 is 15 residues long. The ends lost 6 bases at V and 6 bases at J; junction bases unmatched: 8. Here the CDR3 reads CASSSGLAGEGEQYF. As DNA, the CDR3 is TGTGCCAGCAGTTCAGGACTAGCGGGAGAAGGCGAGCAGTACTTC.

J is TRBJ2-7 and V is TRBV5-4, with D perhaps matching TRBD1 or TRBD2 (6 bases each). Germline CDR1 and CDR2: SGHNT and YYREEE (reference sequence). V gave up 2 bases and J gave up 3 bases, with 9 bases separating them. CDR3 length: 13 residues. The CDR3 bases are TGTGCCAGCAGCTTAGGGGGGAACTACGAGCAGTACTTC. Amino acid sequence: CASSLGGNYEQYF.

The chain carries TRBV7-8 and TRBJ2-2; TRBD1 matches 8 bases. Germline assignment: CDR1 SGHVS and CDR2 FQNEAQ. This CDR3 comprises 17 residues. V lost 3 bases and J lost 11; bases outside the gene matches: 17. CDR3 in amino acids: CASSFPVGRVPGGELFF. The CDR3 DNA sequence: TGTGCCAGCAGCTTCCCCGTCGGTCGGGTGCCAGGGGGCGAGCTGTTTTTT.

This chain links TRBV29-1 with TRBJ2-7; unclear D gene. Trimming took off 6 bases at V and 6 bases at J, with 18 bases between the two ends. Germline CDR1 is SQVTM and CDR2 is ANQGSEA. This CDR3 contains 13 residues. CDR3 sequence (DNA): TGCAGCGTCGTGCGGTCTCCGTCTGGCGAGCAGTACTTC. Translation: CSVVRSPSGEQYF.

The chain joins TRBV5-1 to TRBJ1-2; possibly TRBD1 for D (6 bases). Trimming removed 2 bases from V and 6 bases from J, with 14 bases in between. The CDR3 runs to 14 residues. Germline-derived CDR1 and CDR2 are SGHRS and YFSETQ. CDR3 sequence: CASSLQGGGDGYTF. CDR3 nucleotide sequence: TGCGCCAGCAGCTTACAGGGTGGGGGCGATGGCTACACCTTC. Based on the CDR3 plus reference TRBV5-1 and TRBJ1-2, the full variable domain is KAGVTQTPRYLIKTRGQQVTLSCSPISGHRSVSWYQQTPGQGLQFLFEYFSETQRNKGNFPGRFSGRQFSNSRSEMNVSTLELGDSALYLCASSLQGGGDGYTFGSGTRLTVV.

This chain joins TRBV18 and TRBJ2-7; D gene ambiguous. The germline V and J ends were trimmed by 3 bases and 0 bases, with 15 bases remaining between them. This CDR3 has 16 residues. Germline CDR1 is KGHSH and CDR2 is LQKENI. In DNA, the CDR3 is TGTGCCAGCTCACCCCCGGTACAGTTTAGCTCCTACGAGCAGTACTTC. Translating it yields CASSPPVQFSSYEQYF.

The chain couples TRBV7-3 to TRBJ2-2; perhaps TRBD2 as D (5 bases). Per the germline V gene, CDR1 is SGHTA and CDR2 is FQGTGA. Trimming took 4 bases from V and 1 from J, leaving 7 bases between them. CDR3 length: 14 amino acids. The CDR3 loop is CASSSGMNTGELFF. The CDR3 nucleotides read TGTGCCAGCAGCTCCGGGATGAACACCGGGGAGCTGTTTTTT. Based on the CDR3 plus reference TRBV7-3 and TRBJ2-2, the full variable domain is GAGVSQTPSNKVTEKGKYVELRCDPISGHTALYWYRQSLGQGPEFLIYFQGTGAADDSGLPNDRFFAVRPEGSVSTLKIQRTERGDSAVYLCASSSGMNTGELFFGEGSRLTVL.

V is TRBV6-4 and J is TRBJ1-6, with 7 bases matching TRBD1. Looked up from germline, CDR1 is MRHNA and CDR2 is SNTAGT. This CDR3 contains 15 residues. The V and J ends lost 5 bases and 9 bases, in that order; junction bases with no gene match: 10. The CDR3 loop is CASSPSTGEGSPLHF. In DNA, the CDR3 is TGTGCCAGCAGTCCCTCTACAGGGGAAGGTTCACCCCTCCACTTT.

The chain uses TRBV6-4 and TRBJ2-1; TRBD2 aligns across 11 bases. V lost 4 bases to trimming and J lost 5 bases; unmatched junction nucleotides: 4. The CDR3 is made up of 15 amino acids. The V gene's germline CDR1 is MRHNA and CDR2 SNTAGT. The CDR3 region is CASSVTSGSHNEQFF. CDR3 bases: TGTGCCAGCAGTGTAACTAGCGGGAGCCACAATGAGCAGTTCTTC.

This clone was observed a single time. The chain links TRBV9 to TRBJ2-3; D is ambiguous. This CDR3 contains 14 residues. The V end was cut by 5 bases, the J end by 11 bases, with 21 bases between. The V gene's germline CDR1 is SGDLS and CDR2 YYNGEE. The CDR3 spells CASSLSQERSMQYF. The CDR3 DNA sequence: TGTGCCAGCAGTCTCTCGCAAGAAAGGTCAATGCAGTATTTT.

This chain links TRBV2 with TRBJ1-2; maybe TRBD1 (5 bases). The CDR3 is 16 residues long. Per the germline V gene, CDR1 is SNHLY and CDR2 is FYNNEI. Trimming left V 1 base short and J 2 bases short, with 14 bases between. CDR3 sequence: CASSEDPPGQNYGYTF. CDR3 sequence (DNA): TGTGCCAGCAGTGAAGACCCTCCGGGGCAGAACTATGGCTACACCTTC.

The chain combines TRBV19 with TRBJ1-1; 11 bases match TRBD1. In germline, CDR1 is LNHDA, CDR2 SQIVND (reference sequence). V was clipped by 9 bases and J by 5 bases; unmatched bases: 11. The CDR3 runs 15 residues. This CDR3 reads CASRGQGAPGTEAFF. The DNA for the CDR3 is TGTGCCAGCCGAGGACAGGGGGCTCCGGGGACTGAAGCTTTCTTT.

V is TRBV6-1 and J is TRBJ1-2, with D uncertain. The CDR3 runs 14 residues. Trimming removed 6 bases from V and 8 bases from J, with 19 bases in between. CDR1 and CDR2 (germline): MNHNS, SASEGT. CDR3 in DNA: TGTGCCAGCAGCGTCTCGGACGGCCCGGGGGGCTACACCTTC. Encoded protein: CASSVSDGPGGYTF.

V gene TRBV6-6 combines with J gene TRBJ2-7; 12 nucleotides match TRBD1. Germline V gene lookup returns CDR1 MNHNY and CDR2 SVGAGI (reference sequence). Losses at the gene ends were 0 bases for V and 6 bases for J; bases not matched to a gene: 3. This CDR3 spans 15 amino acids. CDR3 nucleotides: TGTGCCAGCAGTTACTCGGGGACAGGGGGCACCGAGCAGTACTTC. Translating gives CASSYSGTGGTEQYF.

This clone has a single count. The rearrangement links TRBV2 to TRBJ1-2; TRBD1 matches at 12 bases. The V and J ends lost 6 bases and 1 base, in that order; junction bases with no gene match: 12. Germline lookup yields CDR1 SNHLY and CDR2 FYNNEI. This CDR3 comprises 18 residues. The CDR3 DNA reads TGTGCCAGCAGCGACGACCGGGACAGGGGGCTTTTTAACTATGGCTACACCTTC. Translation: CASSDDRDRGLFNYGYTF.

The V gene is TRBV6-1, the J gene TRBJ2-7; 11 nucleotides line up with TRBD1. V lost 1 base, J lost 3 bases, and 5 bases stayed unmatched. The CDR3 extends over 16 amino acids. In germline, CDR1 is MNHNS, CDR2 SASEGT. CDR3 nucleotide sequence: TGTGCCAGCAGTGAAGGAGTGGGGACAGGGGGCTACGAGCAGTACTTC. Its protein is CASSEGVGTGGYEQYF.

The chain combines TRBV5-1 with TRBJ1-4; tentative D call: TRBD1 (5 bases). The CDR3 has 12 amino acids. V gave up 0 bases and J gave up 11 bases, with 8 bases separating them. Per the germline V gene, CDR1 is SGHRS and CDR2 is YFSETQ. CDR3 bases: TGCGCCAGCAGCTTGGCCGGGGGGAAACTGTTTTTT. This encodes CASSLAGGKLFF. The full variable domain, its missing parts supplied by reference TRBV5-1 and TRBJ1-4, is KAGVTQTPRYLIKTRGQQVTLSCSPISGHRSVSWYQQTPGQGLQFLFEYFSETQRNKGNFPGRFSGRQFSNSRSEMNVSTLELGDSALYLCASSLAGGKLFFGSGTQLSVL.